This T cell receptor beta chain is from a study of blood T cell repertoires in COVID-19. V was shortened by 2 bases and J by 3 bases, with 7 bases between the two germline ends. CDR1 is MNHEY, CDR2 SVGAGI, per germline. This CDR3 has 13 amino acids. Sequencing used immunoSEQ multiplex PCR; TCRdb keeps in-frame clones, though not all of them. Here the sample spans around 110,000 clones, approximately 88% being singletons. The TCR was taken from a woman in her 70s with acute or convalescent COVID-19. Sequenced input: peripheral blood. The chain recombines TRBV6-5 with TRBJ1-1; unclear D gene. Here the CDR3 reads CASSYRRDTEAFF. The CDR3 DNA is TGTGCCAGCAGTTACCGGCGGGACACTGAAGCTTTCTTT.